The clone carrying this T cell receptor (beta chain) has ten or more counts. The antigen remains undetermined. This specimen comes from a study of T-cell reconstitution after alpha-beta-depleted transplantation in children. Overall study findings and caveats: Once a year had passed after transplant, T-cell counts and diversity came mostly from newly produced T cells. Alpha-beta T cells present about two months after transplant were reported to originate from several hundred expanded graft clones.

Using unique molecular identifiers, the investigators prepared the TCRbeta library. TCRdb independently ran MiXCR on the PCR reads; one entry per CDR3 protein. The repertoire includes about 170,000 distinct CDR3 sequences, approximately 10% of them detected once, and less than 15% sits in the top ten. The germline V gene encodes CDR1 SQVTM and CDR2 ANQGSEA. This CDR3 spans 14 amino acids. J was trimmed by 4 bases and V by 5 bases; bases with no gene match: 10. The sequence was obtained from a boy between 2 and 10 years old with acute myeloid leukemia, due to receive a stem cell transplant. The specimen comprised PBMCs, sampled before TCRalphabeta/CD19-depleted stem cell transplant. The chain couples TRBV29-1 to TRBJ1-2; 7 nucleotides agree with TRBD1. CDR3 nucleotides: TGCAGCGTTCCCACAGGGGATGTTAGCTATGGCTACACCTTC. Translated: CSVPTGDVSYGYTF.